This T cell receptor beta chain originates from a study of PD-L1 blockade in urothelial cancer. The method was immunoSEQ multiplex PCR; TCRdb's version includes in-frame clones alone and lacks a portion of them. The table records tens of thousands of clones, around 81% of them present only once. Time point reported: pretreatment peripheral blood. Germline V gene lookup returns CDR1 SGHNT and CDR2 YENEEA. This CDR3 has 15 residues. The V gene end was trimmed by 1 base and the J gene end by 6 bases; junction bases not matched to a gene: 6. This specimen consisted of PBMCs, obtained around atezolizumab (anti-PD-L1) treatment. The TCR originated in a man in his 70s with urothelial cancer. The V gene is TRBV11-3, the J gene TRBJ2-3; 8 bases match TRBD1. CDR3 sequence reads: CASSLADRVLDTQYF. The CDR3 coding sequence is TGTGCCAGCAGCTTAGCGGACAGGGTTTTGGATACGCAGTATTTT.